The clone carrying this T cell receptor (beta chain) has more than one count but fewer than ten. Its antigen is unknown. The germline CDR1 and CDR2 sequences are SGHKS and YYEKEE (reference sequence). This CDR3 spans 10 amino acids. Trimming took off 10 bases at V and 6 bases at J, with 10 bases between the two ends. The data stem from a study of cytomegalovirus exposure and HLA in healthy donors. Primers: 60 Vbeta forward and 13 Jbeta reverse. Only in-frame clones appear in the TCRdb table, and some are missing; sequencing was by immunoSEQ multiplex PCR. The table has more than 95,000 clones, over 70% seen once. Study-wide points: Researchers reported from a later analysis that most CMV-associated TCR beta chains appeared HLA-restricted. Cytomegalovirus-associated TCR beta chains were listed, numbering roughly 150. The authors later linked a missense DCLRE1C variant to TCR beta V- and J-gene trimming.

Donors were ostensibly healthy at sampling, although undocumented immune exposures were probable. Source material: PBMCs. This receptor was taken from a man aged 25-45 years in good health and CMV-seronegative. The rearrangement joins TRBV5-5 to TRBJ1-1, with D perhaps matching TRBD1 (5 bases). Here the CDR3 reads CAPGGPEAFF. The CDR3 coding sequence is TGTGCCCCGGGGGGACCTGAAGCTTTCTTT.